This T cell receptor beta chain appears in the sequencing data of a study of blood T cell repertoires in COVID-19. Study background: Whether acute or convalescent, the COVID-19 samples came from the United States, Italy and Spain.

V gave up 5 bases and J gave up 7 bases; unmatched junction bases: 19. The CDR3 is 17 amino acids. Germline V CDR1 and CDR2: MNHEY, SMNVEV (reference sequence). The table came from immunoSEQ multiplex PCR; TCRdb's copy has only in-frame clones and leaves some out. The table includes 250,000 or so clones, 85% to 90% detected once. All enrollees were about 18 to 89 years old and from 24 US areas. Cohort placement rested on clinical history that participants reported themselves. Recovered participants had two consecutive negative NP/OP PCR tests, healthcare professional clearance, or symptom resolution. Sample: PBMCs or T cells enriched from blood (not recorded which). This receptor was taken from a man aged 40-55 years who had recovered from COVID-19. This chain connects TRBV27 to TRBJ1-1; 7 bases are a match to TRBD1. The CDR3 here is CASSLFTGQPTMGEAFF. In nucleotides, the CDR3 is TGTGCCAGCAGTCTCTTCACGGGACAGCCAACCATGGGTGAAGCTTTCTTT.